Listed here is a single T cell receptor (beta chain). At one boundary the junction diverges from the germline segment, which might be a read error. Allocation to cohorts depended on clinical history reported by the participants. Either two negative PCRs, clearance, or symptom resolution qualified Cohort 3 donors as recovered. The data are from a study of blood T cell repertoires in COVID-19. The germline CDR1 and CDR2 sequences are MNHEY and SMNVEV (reference sequence). CDR3 size: 16 residues. Authors' methods: Reference gene primer amplification gave estimated nucleated cell counts. Here immunoSEQ multiplex PCR was the method, and the copy in TCRdb shows in-frame clones only, minus some. That table gives V, J and clone size, and the DNA gave D and trimming. The sample consists of about 250,000 clones, approximately 90% of them appearing once.

The chain carries TRBV27 and TRBJ2-1; a possible D gene is TRBD2 (7 bases). The clonotype originates from a man younger than 35 who had recovered from COVID-19. Sequenced material: PBMCs or T cells enriched from blood (not recorded which). The CDR3 sequence is CASSLSWRGPHNEQFF. The CDR3 region has the DNA TGTGCCAGCAGTTTATCTTGGCGGGGGCCCCACAATGAGCAATTCTTC.